This T cell receptor beta chain was recovered during a study of CD8+ T cells in alopecia areata. RNA, once extracted, was reverse transcribed into cDNA for use as the sequencing template. Sequencing used immunoSEQ multiplex PCR; TCRdb keeps in-frame clones, though not all of them. This sample has roughly 110,000 clones; 56% occur once, and the top ten carry 3% to 4%. This CDR3 comprises 17 residues. CDR1 is MGHRA and CDR2 is YSYEKL in the germline V gene. Trimming took 1 base from V and 6 from J; bases not matched to a gene: 11. The sample's treatment: oral pan-JAK inhibitor, 5-10 mg twice daily. PBMCs, the starting material, were the source of sorted CD4+ and CD8+ T cells.

This specimen was CD4+ T cells sorted from blood, taken at week 24, from a patient treated with tofacitinib. The receptor's source is a human donor with alopecia areata. The rearrangement links TRBV4-1 to TRBJ2-1, with TRBD1 matching 8 bases. This CDR3 is CASSQGLFGDRRNEQFF. As DNA, the CDR3 is TGCGCCAGCAGCCAAGGTCTCTTTGGGGACAGGCGCAATGAGCAGTTCTTC.